This TCR beta chain was captured by sequencing in a study of T cells in women clearing cervical HPV infection. Notes on this clone: The read halts 3 residues ahead of the CDR3 end, with the missing end drawn from the germline J gene. Other nucleotide sequences from this sample produce the same CDR3.

The data were produced by immunoSEQ multiplex PCR, yet TCRdb's version contains in-frame clones alone and is incomplete. The sample data list 40,000 or so clones. The CDR3 is 14 residues long. Germline lookup yields CDR1 SNHLY and CDR2 FYNNEI. The V and J ends lost 6 bases and 0 bases respectively, with 9 bases between them. Sequenced input: blood buffy coat. The rearrangement links TRBV2 to TRBJ1-3; D is perhaps TRBD1 (5 bases). This sequence originates from a woman aged 18 to 75 with a cervical HPV16 infection that either progressed to CIN3+ or cleared (not recorded which). The CDR3 bases that were read are TGTGCCAGCAGGGGACTGTTCTCTGGAAACACC. Protein: CASRGLFSGNT. The complete CDR3 reads CASRGLFSGNTIYF.